The sequence of this T cell receptor beta chain was determined in a study of blood T cell repertoires in COVID-19. Background on the study: From the United States, Italy and Spain came samples of acute and convalescent COVID-19. PBMCs, B-cell-depleted T cells, or T cells provided the cDNA or gDNA that made up the material.

Authors' methods: Estimates of nucleated cell counts were drawn from the amplification of reference gene primers. Produced via immunoSEQ multiplex PCR; TCRdb's table is partial and in-frame only. V and J calls and clone size are given by that table; D and trimming were obtained from the DNA. The sample records approximately 150,000 clones, 70% to 90% being singletons. Specimen: peripheral blood. This receptor was taken from a woman between 55 and 75 years old with acute or convalescent COVID-19.

This CDR3 reads CASSWGQGNSPLHF. In DNA form, the CDR3 reads TGTGCCAGCAGTTGGGGACAGGGTAATTCACCCCTCCACTTT. This sequence joins TRBV27 and TRBJ1-6, with 9 bases identical to TRBD1. CDR3 size: 14 residues. Germline V lookup: CDR1 MNHEY, CDR2 SMNVEV (reference sequence). J gave up 6 bases and V 4 bases, and 1 base lay outside the gene matches.